One and the same sample provided the 20 T cell receptor beta chains below, sequenced in a study of cytomegalovirus exposure and HLA in healthy donors. PCR amplification relied on 60 Vbeta primers (plus 13 Jbeta primers). The method was immunoSEQ multiplex PCR; TCRdb's version includes in-frame clones alone and lacks a portion of them. The table shows some 90,000 clones, with around 80% occurring only once. Input material: PBMCs. The origin of the receptors is a woman between 50 and 59 years old in good health and CMV-seropositive.

The rearrangement joins TRBV11-3 to TRBJ2-1, with 11 positions matching TRBD2. The CDR3 sequence is 15 residues long. V lost 4 bases, J lost 4 bases, and 3 bases stayed unmatched. CDR1 and CDR2 (germline): SGHNT, YENEEA. The CDR3 nucleotides read TGTGCCAGCAGCTCGACTAGCGGGGCGTACAATGAGCAGTTCTTC. It codes for CASSSTSGAYNEQFF. Complete variable domain (other parts from reference TRBV11-3 and TRBJ2-1): EAGVVQSPRYKIIEKKQPVAFWCNPISGHNTLYWYLQNLGQGPELLIRYENEEAVDDSQLPKDRFSAERLKGVDSTLKIQPAELGDSAVYLCASSSTSGAYNEQFFGPGTRLTVL.

The chain employs TRBV4-1 and TRBJ1-3, with 7 nucleotides matching TRBD1. Germline V CDR1 and CDR2: MGHRA, YSYEKL. The CDR3 is made up of 19 amino acids. V lost 4 bases and J lost 7; bases outside the gene matches: 22. The CDR3 DNA reads as TGCGCCAGCAGCCCGGCCCCCCGGACAGGCCCGAGGGGTGGCAACACCATATATTTT. It yields the protein CASSPAPRTGPRGGNTIYF.

This clone was seen only once. The J gene is TRBJ2-3, the V gene TRBV7-9; TRBD2 is a possible D gene (5 bases). This CDR3 spans 11 amino acids. Germline V gene sequence: CDR1 SEHNR, CDR2 FQNEAQ (reference sequence). The V gene lost 5 bases and the J gene lost 6 bases, with 6 bases spanning the gap. The CDR3 region has the DNA TGTGCCAGCAGCCGGGGTGATACGCAGTATTTT. It is translated as CASSRGDTQYF.

The chain has TRBV10-2 and TRBJ2-1; 10 bases match TRBD2. CDR3 length: 15 residues. J was trimmed by 6 bases and V by 6 bases; bases with no gene match: 8. Germline CDR1 reads WSHSY; CDR2 reads SAAADI. The CDR3 DNA follows: TGCGCCAGCAGGCGTGGACTAGCGGAGTCCAATGAGCAGTTCTTC. It is translated as CASRRGLAESNEQFF.

This clone was counted once. The chain has TRBV5-1 and TRBJ1-3; no reliable D call. CDR3 size: 15 residues. Per the germline V gene, CDR1 is SGHRS and CDR2 is YFSETQ. Trimming stripped 3 bases from V and 0 bases from J, with 10 bases between. The CDR3, as DNA: TGCGCCAGCAGCTCGGGTCTGAGCTCTGGAAACACCATATATTTT. This translates into CASSSGLSSGNTIYF.

The chain combines TRBV13 with TRBJ2-3; 10 bases are shared with TRBD1. Germline trimming cut 4 bases from V and 4 bases from J; bases unmatched to any gene: 8. CDR1 and CDR2 (germline): PRHDT, FYEKMQ (reference sequence). The CDR3 totals 16 residues. This CDR3 is CASSSPDRGPADTQYF. The CDR3 DNA reads as TGTGCCAGCAGCTCCCCCGACAGGGGGCCGGCAGATACGCAGTATTTT.

The chain recombines TRBV6-1 with TRBJ2-1; a possible D gene is TRBD1 (6 bases). Between the trimmed V and J ends, which lost 1 base and 6 bases, there was a span of 19 bases. The CDR3 extends over 17 amino acids. Germline values: CDR1 MNHNS, CDR2 SASEGT. The CDR3: CASSEDSGTPSGNEQFF. CDR3 sequence (DNA): TGTGCCAGCAGTGAAGACTCCGGGACACCCTCGGGCAATGAGCAGTTCTTC.

J is TRBJ2-5 and V is TRBV4-2; 9 bases line up with TRBD2. Trimming took 0 bases from V and 2 from J; bases not matched to a gene: 7. Germline lookup yields CDR1 LGHNA and CDR2 YNFKEQ. The CDR3 is 17 amino acids. This chain's CDR3 is CASSQEALAGTQETQYF. In DNA form, the CDR3 reads TGTGCCAGCAGCCAAGAAGCTCTAGCGGGGACACAAGAGACCCAGTACTTC.

The V gene is TRBV6-1, the J gene TRBJ1-1, with D uncertain. V lost 5 bases to trimming and J lost 1 base, with 11 bases between them. Germline lookup yields CDR1 MNHNS and CDR2 SASEGT. The CDR3 runs to 14 residues. CDR3 sequence: CASSSLTGNTEAFF. The CDR3 DNA sequence: TGTGCCAGCAGTTCCTTGACGGGGAACACTGAAGCTTTCTTT.

The chain combines TRBV30 with TRBJ1-6; D gene uncertain. The V gene lost 0 bases and the J gene lost 7 bases, with 10 bases spanning the gap. The CDR3 is made up of 14 amino acids. CDR1 and CDR2 from the germline V gene are GTSNPN and SVGIG (reference sequence). Here the CDR3 reads CAWSVSQLNSPLHF. In DNA, the CDR3 is TGTGCCTGGAGTGTTTCACAGTTAAATTCACCCCTCCACTTT.

The chain employs TRBV10-3 and TRBJ1-5; possibly TRBD1 for D (5 bases). The germline CDR1 and CDR2 sequences are ENHRY and SYGVKD. There are 16 residues in the CDR3. V was trimmed by 2 bases and J by 3 bases, leaving 14 bases between them. The CDR3 reads CAISEGGGGNNQPQHF. The CDR3 DNA reads as TGTGCCATCAGTGAGGGGGGAGGCGGAAACAATCAGCCCCAGCATTTT.

The chain employs TRBV7-9 and TRBJ2-3; no clear D gene. Germline-derived CDR1 and CDR2 are SEHNR and FQNEAQ (reference sequence). V lost 1 base to trimming and J lost 0 bases, with 8 bases between them. This CDR3 region has 15 residues. This CDR3 reads CASSLVGASTDTQYF. The CDR3 DNA follows: TGTGCCAGCAGCTTAGTCGGTGCGAGCACAGATACGCAGTATTTT. The full variable domain, in which reference TRBV7-9 and TRBJ2-3 provide the parts outside the CDR3, is DTGVSQNPRHKITKRGQNVTFRCDPISEHNRLYWYRQTLGQGPEFLTYFQNEAQLEKSRLLSDRFSAERPKGSFSTLEIQRTEQGDSAMYLCASSLVGASTDTQYFGPGTRLTVL.

The rearrangement uses TRBV10-3 and TRBJ2-4, with D perhaps TRBD1 (7 bases). Deletions cut 10 bases from V and 7 bases from J, with 11 bases between. Germline lookup yields CDR1 ENHRY and CDR2 SYGVKD. This CDR3 has 11 amino acids. The CDR3 sequence is CATSGGNIQYF. The CDR3 region has the DNA TGTGCCACCTCAGGGGGGAACATTCAGTACTTC.

This chain joins TRBV9 and TRBJ2-3; weak D call: TRBD2 (7 bases). CDR3 length equals 14 residues. Germline assignment: CDR1 SGDLS and CDR2 YYNGEE. Between the trimmed V and J ends, which lost 3 bases and 4 bases, there was a span of 12 bases. The CDR3, as DNA: TGTGCCAGCAGCGAGCCGGGGGGCCCAGATACGCAGTATTTT. This codes for CASSEPGGPDTQYF.

This clone was seen more than once but under ten times. This chain links TRBV7-9 with TRBJ2-3, with TRBD2 as a possible D gene (5 bases). The CDR3 is made up of 13 amino acids. Per the germline V gene, CDR1 is SEHNR and CDR2 is FQNEAQ (reference sequence). V lost 5 bases and J lost 8, with 14 bases in between. CDR3 in DNA: TGTGCCAGCAGCACGCGGCCCGAGGGTACGCAGTATTTT. Its protein product is CASSTRPEGTQYF.

The genes are TRBV9 and TRBJ2-7, with 8 bases fitting TRBD1. V dropped 3 bases and J dropped 2; count of bases not matched to a gene: 4. The CDR3 length is 14 residues. Germline CDR1 SGDLS, CDR2 YYNGEE. CDR3 region: CASSADRGPYEQYF. In DNA form, the CDR3 reads TGTGCCAGCAGCGCAGACAGGGGTCCCTACGAGCAGTACTTC.

The rearrangement links TRBV28 to TRBJ2-3; no clear D. V lost 4 bases to trimming and J lost 3 bases, with 5 bases between them. This CDR3 region has 12 residues. Germline V gives CDR1 MDHEN, CDR2 SYDVKM. CDR3 in amino acids: CASSSTTDTQYF. DNA of the CDR3: TGTGCCAGCAGTTCCACAACAGATACGCAGTATTTT.

The chain has TRBV7-6 and TRBJ2-4; D is perhaps TRBD2 (6 bases). The V end lost 1 base, the J end lost 7 bases, and 8 bases lay between the germline ends. The CDR3 contains 13 residues. Germline V gene sequence: CDR1 SGHVS, CDR2 FNYEAQ. The CDR3 coding sequence is TGTGCCAGCAGCTTAGTGGGGGGTAACATTCAGTACTTC. Its translation: CASSLVGGNIQYF. Supplemented by reference TRBV7-6 and TRBJ2-4, the full variable domain reads GAGVSQSPRYKVTKRGQDVALRCDPISGHVSLYWYRQALGQGPEFLTYFNYEAQQDKSGLPNDRFSAERPEGSISTLTIQRTEQRDSAMYRCASSLVGGNIQYFGAGTRLSVL.

V gene TRBV7-8 combines with J gene TRBJ1-1, with D maybe TRBD1 (6 bases). The CDR3 runs 14 residues. From germline, CDR1 is SGHVS and CDR2 FQNEAQ. V lost 5 bases to trimming and J lost 5 bases, with 15 bases between them. The CDR3 is CASSTLTGFTEAFF. CDR3 in DNA: TGTGCCAGCAGCACGTTGACAGGCTTTACTGAAGCTTTCTTT.

This clone occurred a few times. The genes are TRBV7-9 and TRBJ1-1, with D unclear. The V gene's germline CDR1 is SEHNR and CDR2 FQNEAQ (reference sequence). CDR3 length: 15 amino acids. V shed 0 bases and J shed 0 bases, with 8 bases lying between them. The DNA for the CDR3 is TGTGCCAGCAGCTTAGCGGGCAGTATGAACACTGAAGCTTTCTTT. Its protein is CASSLAGSMNTEAFF.